A single sample gave rise to the 13 T cell receptor beta chains below, sequenced in a study of blood T cells in healthy people across ages (dated by TCRdb to the mid-2010s). The library was built by means of 5' RACE. A second PCR of roughly 7 to 11 cycles was performed with a sample-barcoded 5' primer and a J-beta primer mix. TCRdb reworked the public reads: Q25 trimming with fastp, MiXCR clone assembly, productive beta chains retained. All rows with the same CDR3 protein become a single entry with the most common DNA and genes. The sample table shows around 1,800,000 distinct CDR3 sequences, and 30% to 40% are seen once. The top ten hold roughly 23% of the sample. The sample was blood. The receptors derive from a human donor in good health.

Only a few counts were recorded for this clonotype. V and J are TRBV7-7 and TRBJ2-3; D perhaps matches TRBD1 (6 bases). Trimming took off 3 bases at V and 3 bases at J, with 16 bases between the two ends. CDR1 is SSHAT, CDR2 FNYEAQ, per germline (reference sequence). The CDR3 runs to 16 residues. CDR3 protein: CASSFRVQGITDTQYF. The CDR3 DNA follows: TGTGCCAGCAGCTTTAGGGTGCAGGGGATTACAGATACGCAGTATTTT.

This chain links TRBV4-1 with TRBJ1-1; D unclear. V lost 0 bases and J lost 3, with 11 bases in between. The CDR3 has 15 residues. The germline V gene encodes CDR1 MGHRA and CDR2 YSYEKL. Here the CDR3 DNA reads TGCGCCAGCAGCCAAGATACTTCAAGGGACACTGAAGCTTTCTTT. It specifies CASSQDTSRDTEAFF.

J is TRBJ2-3 and V is TRBV12-3 or TRBV12-4, with D perhaps matching TRBD2 (7 bases). V gave up 5 bases and J gave up 2 bases, with 14 bases separating them. This CDR3 is 15 amino acids long. This CDR3 is CASSGEGGVTDTQYF. Here the CDR3 DNA reads TGTGCCAGCAGTGGGGAGGGGGGCGTCACAGATACGCAGTATTTT.

This clonotype turned up a few times. The V call is TRBV5-1, the J call TRBJ2-7; 9 bases agree with TRBD1. Germline CDR1 SGHRS, CDR2 YFSETQ. The CDR3 sequence is 15 residues long. V lost 2 bases to trimming and J lost 2 bases; unmatched junction nucleotides: 5. CDR3 sequence: CASSFSTGGAYEQYF. The DNA of the CDR3 is TGCGCCAGCAGCTTTTCGACAGGGGGGGCCTACGAGCAGTACTTC.

V usage is TRBV7-2 and J usage is TRBJ1-4; a possible D gene is TRBD1 (5 bases). Trimming cost V 0 bases and J 6 bases, with 14 bases left between them. Germline V lookup: CDR1 SGHTA, CDR2 FQGNSA. This CDR3 contains 16 residues. CDR3 nucleotide sequence: TGTGCCAGCAGCTTAGCGGGGACCTCGGGGGATGAAAAACTGTTTTTT. This translates into CASSLAGTSGDEKLFF.

The chain recombines TRBV3-1 with TRBJ2-7; possible D gene TRBD1, 6 bases. Germline lookup yields CDR1 LGHDT and CDR2 YNNKEL (reference sequence). This CDR3 has 14 amino acids. Trimming took 4 bases from V and 6 from J, leaving 16 bases between them. CDR3 nucleotide sequence: TGTGCCAGCAGCCCCCAGGGGCAGGGCCGCGAGCAGTACTTC. Translation: CASSPQGQGREQYF.

This clonotype was recorded a few times. V is TRBV15 and J is TRBJ2-5, with a tentative D call TRBD2 (6 bases). V gave up 4 bases and J gave up 2 bases, with 17 bases separating them. Germline assignment: CDR1 LNHNV and CDR2 YYDKDF (reference sequence). There are 16 residues in the CDR3. The DNA of the CDR3 is TGTGCCACCAGCACCCGGGAGTCTAGCGTGCAAGAGACCCAGTACTTC. The encoded protein is CATSTRESSVQETQYF.

This clonotype was observed a handful of times. This chain links TRBV7-2 with TRBJ1-2, with unresolved D. The ends were cut back, 2 bases at V and 10 bases at J, with 5 bases in the middle. Germline V lookup: CDR1 SGHTA, CDR2 FQGNSA. This CDR3 is built from 10 residues. CDR3 coding DNA: TGTGCCAGCAGCTTACGCGACTACACCTTC. It codes for CASSLRDYTF.

This clonotype was counted a few times. The rearrangement links TRBV9 to TRBJ2-7, with D maybe TRBD2 (6 bases). The V end was cut by 7 bases, the J end by 8 bases, with 19 bases between. This CDR3 has 13 residues. Germline V gene sequence: CDR1 SGDLS, CDR2 YYNGEE. DNA of the CDR3: TGTGCCAGCGGCGGGGACCTGGGGGAAAAGCAGTACTTC. This codes for CASGGDLGEKQYF.

This clonotype was detected a few times. The genes are TRBV27 and TRBJ2-7, with 16 bases identical to TRBD2. V dropped 0 bases and J dropped 4; count of bases not matched to a gene: 9. The CDR3 runs 19 residues. The germline gives CDR1 MNHEY, CDR2 SMNVEV (reference sequence). DNA of the CDR3: TGTGCCAGCAGTTTATCGCTCTCGGGACTAGCGGGGGGGATATACGAGCAGTACTTC. Its translation is CASSLSLSGLAGGIYEQYF.

This clonotype has only a few counts. The rearrangement links TRBV28 to TRBJ2-3; 9 bases map to TRBD1. CDR1 and CDR2 from the germline V gene are MDHEN and SYDVKM. CDR3 length equals 19 residues. V trimming: 0 bases; J trimming: 2 bases; junction bases outside the gene matches: 12. CDR3 in amino acids: CASSLWAIQGAKSTDTQYF. The CDR3 DNA sequence: TGTGCCAGCAGTTTATGGGCAATACAGGGGGCTAAGTCCACAGATACGCAGTATTTT.

There are a few counts of this clonotype. The chain couples TRBV20-1 to TRBJ2-5; D may correspond to TRBD1 or TRBD2 (5 bases each). V was shortened by 2 bases and J by 2 bases, with 9 bases between the two germline ends. This CDR3 is built from 13 residues. Per germline, CDR1 DFQATT and CDR2 SNEGSKA (reference sequence). CDR3 amino acids: CSARRDGQETQYF. In DNA form, the CDR3 reads TGCAGTGCTAGAAGGGACGGGCAAGAGACCCAGTACTTC.

In the case of this clonotype: Mismatch with germline at one junction end may stem from a read error. This chain joins TRBV20-1 and TRBJ2-4, with a possible D match to TRBD2 (5 bases). Looked up from germline, CDR1 is DFQATT and CDR2 is SNEGSKA (reference sequence). The CDR3 length is 14 residues. The CDR3 DNA is TGCGGTGCTGGATCCCCTAGACTCAAACGGGAACAGTACTTC. Protein sequence: CGAGSPRLKREQYF.